This TCR beta chain appears in the sequencing data of a study of vaccination effects on CD4 cells after COVID-19. Around day 10 of culture, CD4+ T cells were separated out. Of the BNT162b2 and mRNA-1273 vaccines, participants received two doses of one or the other. This table comes from immunoSEQ multiplex PCR, and its TCRdb copy is limited to in-frame clones, with some not included. The sample yields some 60,000 clones, about 81% seen once. This clone was detected many times. Its antigen is unidentified. The CDR3 contains 14 residues. CDR1 is KGHSH and CDR2 is LQKENI in the germline V gene. V was shortened by 0 bases and J by 3 bases, with 7 bases between the two germline ends.

The receptor was isolated from a human donor who received a COVID-19 vaccine. The chain employs TRBV18 and TRBJ2-3; TRBD2 is a possible D gene (5 bases). Sample: CD4+ T cells from PBMCs cultured without peptide, taken after COVID-19 vaccination. The CDR3 region is CASSPPVATDTQYF. CDR3 nucleotides: TGTGCCAGCTCACCACCGGTAGCGACAGATACGCAGTATTTT.